This T cell receptor beta chain was identified in a study of shared clonotypes between healthy human individuals. The ends were cut back, 0 bases at V and 8 bases at J, with 11 bases in the middle. CDR3 size: 13 residues. Germline values: CDR1 GTSNPN, CDR2 SVGIG (reference sequence). Genomic DNA came from 90 million or so PBMCs in unsorted samples. Profiling relied on immunoSEQ multiplex PCR, and the TCRdb table lists in-frame clones only, not all of them. The sample holds 450,000 to 500,000 clones, 70% to 80% seen once. To note about this clone: Its target is not known.

Study results and limitations: Expectations were that clonotype sharing among donors would be affected by sequencing depth. In this cohort, only blood was sampled, and tissue repertoires likely differ.

Sequenced: PBMCs. The chain has TRBV30 and TRBJ2-1, with D maybe TRBD2 (5 bases). The sequence came from a woman aged 40 to 50 in good health. Some clones in this sample may be carry-over from other donors' samples. The CDR3 region is CAWSVLARHEQFF. The CDR3 coding sequence is TGTGCCTGGAGTGTCCTAGCAAGACATGAGCAGTTCTTC.